The rows below give T cell receptor beta chains drawn from one sample of a study of metastatic and nonmetastatic thyroid tumors. With MiXCR, TCRdb reprocessed the PCR reads. The repertoire holds about 10,000 clones, with more than 25% as singletons. The specimen was tumor tissue. These receptors all come from a female donor with papillary thyroid cancer or a benign thyroid nodule (not recorded which). Some clones in this sample may be carry-over from other donors' samples. Both conserved end residues are trimmed from each CDR3. Expanded clones get a size class; other rows say once, few or many, or leave the size out.

j_call: TRBJ2-3; clone_size: many; v_call: TRBV7-3; cdr3_aa: ASSLTAPGQGLRTDTQY
j_call: TRBJ2-5; clone_size: few; v_call: TRBV6-6; cdr3_aa: ASSYSIPGETQY
j_call: TRBJ2-6; clone_size: medium-sized; v_call: TRBV12-3/TRBV12-4; cdr3_aa: ASSYSGANVLT
j_call: TRBJ1-5; clone_size: medium-sized; v_call: TRBV7-9; cdr3_aa: ASSKDTGVIGNQPQH
j_call: TRBJ1-5; clone_size: NA; v_call: TRBV30; cdr3_aa: AWSVGGDQPQH
j_call: TRBJ1-6; clone_size: medium-sized; v_call: TRBV18; cdr3_aa: ASSREGQGSNSPLH
j_call: TRBJ2-5; clone_size: few; v_call: TRBV6-5; cdr3_aa: ASSYRGAQETQY
j_call: TRBJ1-3; clone_size: few; v_call: TRBV28; cdr3_aa: ASRQPGNTIY
j_call: TRBJ2-7; clone_size: NA; v_call: TRBV28; cdr3_aa: ASSLGRAYEQY
j_call: TRBJ2-6; clone_size: medium-sized; v_call: TRBV5-1; cdr3_aa: ASSRGTGVTGANVLT
j_call: TRBJ2-3; clone_size: many; v_call: TRBV24-1; cdr3_aa: ATSDIAGRGTDTQY
j_call: TRBJ2-7; clone_size: medium-sized; v_call: TRBV10-2; cdr3_aa: ASSGTSGRAPGGEQY
j_call: TRBJ2-5; clone_size: NA; v_call: TRBV7-2; cdr3_aa: ASSKDRPAKNIEY
j_call: TRBJ2-5; clone_size: medium-sized; v_call: TRBV7-8; cdr3_aa: ASSLGGGQETQY
j_call: TRBJ2-2; clone_size: NA; v_call: TRBV7-6; cdr3_aa: ASNQGTGGSTGELF
j_call: TRBJ2-7; clone_size: once; v_call: TRBV5-6; cdr3_aa: ASTIQARRAQY
j_call: TRBJ2-7; clone_size: NA; v_call: TRBV20-1; cdr3_aa: SAREGTSGSGEQY
j_call: TRBJ1-4; clone_size: NA; v_call: TRBV6-6; cdr3_aa: ASGSGTGNEKLF
j_call: TRBJ2-7; clone_size: NA; v_call: TRBV7-2; cdr3_aa: ASSLRLAGGAYEQY
j_call: TRBJ2-1; clone_size: NA; v_call: TRBV28; cdr3_aa: ASYGSGRNEQF
j_call: TRBJ1-2; clone_size: NA; v_call: TRBV6-5; cdr3_aa: ASSYRTGGHYGYT
j_call: TRBJ2-2; clone_size: NA; v_call: TRBV24-1; cdr3_aa: ATSGMTGDRTGELF
j_call: TRBJ1-3; clone_size: medium-sized; v_call: TRBV13; cdr3_aa: ASSLGRGEFEPLY
j_call: TRBJ2-7; clone_size: medium-sized; v_call: TRBV20-1; cdr3_aa: SASPRDRITYEQY
j_call: TRBJ1-2; clone_size: NA; v_call: TRBV5-1; cdr3_aa: ASSLQGARAAT
j_call: TRBJ1-2; clone_size: few; v_call: TRBV6-1; cdr3_aa: ASSLGSNYGYT
j_call: TRBJ1-5; clone_size: medium-sized; v_call: TRBV11-1; cdr3_aa: ASSFRQGASNQPQH
j_call: TRBJ1-2; clone_size: NA; v_call: TRBV5-1; cdr3_aa: SSSLDVYT
j_call: TRBJ2-3; clone_size: medium-sized; v_call: TRBV6-1; cdr3_aa: ASSVSSGRNTDTQY
j_call: TRBJ2-1; clone_size: NA; v_call: TRBV11-2; cdr3_aa: ASNPGTTAPHEQF
j_call: TRBJ2-1; clone_size: medium-sized; v_call: TRBV27; cdr3_aa: ASSLYRDRANEQF
j_call: TRBJ1-5; clone_size: few; v_call: TRBV6-2/TRBV6-3; cdr3_aa: ASSPWRGQPQH
j_call: TRBJ2-1; clone_size: NA; v_call: TRBV6-1; cdr3_aa: ASSENLDEQF
j_call: TRBJ1-2; clone_size: NA; v_call: TRBV20-1; cdr3_aa: SARGTANYGYT
j_call: TRBJ1-3; clone_size: medium-sized; v_call: TRBV19; cdr3_aa: ASSIMASGNTIY
j_call: TRBJ2-1; clone_size: NA; v_call: TRBV27; cdr3_aa: ANILLAVGLYNEQF